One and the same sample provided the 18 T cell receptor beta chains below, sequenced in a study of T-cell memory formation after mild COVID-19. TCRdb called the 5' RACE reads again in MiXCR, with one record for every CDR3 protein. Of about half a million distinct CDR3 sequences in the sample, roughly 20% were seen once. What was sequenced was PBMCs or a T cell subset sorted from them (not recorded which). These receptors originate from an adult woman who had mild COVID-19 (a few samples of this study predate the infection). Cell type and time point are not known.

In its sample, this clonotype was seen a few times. In nucleotides, the CDR3 is TGCAGTGCTAACCTCCGGGGAGGGGCAAAAGAGACCCAGTACTTC. It is translated as CSANLRGGAKETQYF. The rearrangement joins TRBV20-1 to TRBJ2-5; 7 positions agree with TRBD2. Trimming removed 4 bases from V and 3 bases from J; junction bases left unmatched: 11. Germline CDR1 and CDR2: DFQATT and SNEGSKA (reference sequence). This CDR3 contains 15 residues.

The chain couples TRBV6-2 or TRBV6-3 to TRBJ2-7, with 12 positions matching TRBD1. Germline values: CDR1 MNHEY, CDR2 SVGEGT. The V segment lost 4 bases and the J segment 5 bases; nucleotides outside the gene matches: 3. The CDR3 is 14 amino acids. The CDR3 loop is CASSWGQGAHEQYF. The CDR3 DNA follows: TGTGCCAGCAGTTGGGGACAGGGGGCCCACGAGCAGTACTTC.

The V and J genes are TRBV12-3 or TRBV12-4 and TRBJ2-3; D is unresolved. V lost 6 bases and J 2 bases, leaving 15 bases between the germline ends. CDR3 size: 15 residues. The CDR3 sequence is CASSPQDSLTDTQYF. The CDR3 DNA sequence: TGTGCCAGCAGCCCCCAAGATAGCCTCACAGATACGCAGTATTTT.

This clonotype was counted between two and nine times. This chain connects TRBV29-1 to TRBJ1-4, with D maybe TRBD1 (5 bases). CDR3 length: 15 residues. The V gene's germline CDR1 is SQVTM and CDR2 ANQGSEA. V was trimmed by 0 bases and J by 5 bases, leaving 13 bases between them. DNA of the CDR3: TGCAGCGTTGAAGATCGGGGCAGCCAAAATGAAAAACTGTTTTTT. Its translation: CSVEDRGSQNEKLFF.

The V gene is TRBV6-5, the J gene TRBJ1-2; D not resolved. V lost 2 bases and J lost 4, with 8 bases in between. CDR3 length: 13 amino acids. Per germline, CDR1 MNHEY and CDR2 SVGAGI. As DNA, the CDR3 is TGTGCCAGCAGTTACCTTCCGCTCTATGGCTACACCTTC. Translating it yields CASSYLPLYGYTF.

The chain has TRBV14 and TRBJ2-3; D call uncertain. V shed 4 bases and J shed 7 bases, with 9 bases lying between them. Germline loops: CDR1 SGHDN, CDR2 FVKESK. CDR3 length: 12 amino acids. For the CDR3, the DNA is TGTGCCAGCAGCCCCCAGTCGAATACGCAGTATTTT. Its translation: CASSPQSNTQYF.

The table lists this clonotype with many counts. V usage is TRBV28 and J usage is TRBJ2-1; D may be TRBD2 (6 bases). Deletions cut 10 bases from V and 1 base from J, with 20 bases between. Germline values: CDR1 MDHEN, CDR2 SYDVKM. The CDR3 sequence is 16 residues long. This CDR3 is CATFSRAGDSYNEQFF. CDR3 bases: TGTGCCACCTTTTCCCGAGCGGGCGATTCCTACAATGAGCAGTTCTTC.

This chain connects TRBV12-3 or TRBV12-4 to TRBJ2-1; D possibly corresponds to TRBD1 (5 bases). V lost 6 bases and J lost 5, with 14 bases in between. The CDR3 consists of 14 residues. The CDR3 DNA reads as TGTGCCAGCAGCGTCCAGGGTGGAAACAATGAGCAGTTCTTC. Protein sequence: CASSVQGGNNEQFF.

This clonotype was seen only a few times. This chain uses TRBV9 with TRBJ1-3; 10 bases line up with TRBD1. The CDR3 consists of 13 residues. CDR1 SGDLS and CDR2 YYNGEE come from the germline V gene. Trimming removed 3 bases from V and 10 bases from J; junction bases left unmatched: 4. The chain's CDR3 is CASSAGTGDTIYF. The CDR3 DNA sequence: TGTGCCAGCAGCGCCGGGACAGGGGATACCATATATTTT.

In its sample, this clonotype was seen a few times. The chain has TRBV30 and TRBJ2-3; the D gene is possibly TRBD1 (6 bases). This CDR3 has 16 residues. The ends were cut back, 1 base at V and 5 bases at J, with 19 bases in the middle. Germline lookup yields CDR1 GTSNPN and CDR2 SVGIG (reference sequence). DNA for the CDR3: TGTGCCTGGAGTGGGTTCAAGGGGGAGCTGTTAGATACGCAGTATTTT. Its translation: CAWSGFKGELLDTQYF.

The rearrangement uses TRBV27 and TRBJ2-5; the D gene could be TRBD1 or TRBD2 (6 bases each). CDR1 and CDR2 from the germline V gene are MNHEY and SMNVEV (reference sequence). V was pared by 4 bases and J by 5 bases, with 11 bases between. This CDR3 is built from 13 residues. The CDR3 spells CASSSGEDETQYF. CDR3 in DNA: TGTGCCAGCAGTTCAGGGGAGGACGAGACCCAGTACTTC.

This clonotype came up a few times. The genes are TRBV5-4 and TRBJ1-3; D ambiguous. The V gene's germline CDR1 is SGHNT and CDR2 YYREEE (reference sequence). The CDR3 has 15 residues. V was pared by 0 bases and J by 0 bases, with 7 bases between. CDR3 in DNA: TGTGCCAGCAGCTTGGGAACCAACTCTGGAAACACCATATATTTT. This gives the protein CASSLGTNSGNTIYF.

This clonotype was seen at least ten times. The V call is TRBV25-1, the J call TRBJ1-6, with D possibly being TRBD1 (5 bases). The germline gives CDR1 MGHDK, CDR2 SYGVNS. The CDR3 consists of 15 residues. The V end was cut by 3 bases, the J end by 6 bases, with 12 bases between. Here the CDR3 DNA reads TGTGCCAGCAGTGATCCCCAAGGGGCTAATTCACCCCTCCACTTT. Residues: CASSDPQGANSPLHF.

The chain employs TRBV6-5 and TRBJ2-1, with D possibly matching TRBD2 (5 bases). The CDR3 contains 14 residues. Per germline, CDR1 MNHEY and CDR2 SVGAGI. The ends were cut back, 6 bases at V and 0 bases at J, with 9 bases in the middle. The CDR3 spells CASRDFSSYNEQFF. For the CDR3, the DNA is TGTGCCAGCAGGGACTTTAGCTCCTACAATGAGCAGTTCTTC.

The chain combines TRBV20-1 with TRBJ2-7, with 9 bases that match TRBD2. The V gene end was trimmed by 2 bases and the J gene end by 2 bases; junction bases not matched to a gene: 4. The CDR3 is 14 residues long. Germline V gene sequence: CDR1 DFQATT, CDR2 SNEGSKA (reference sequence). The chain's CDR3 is CSARKRGDPYEQYF. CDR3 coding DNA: TGCAGTGCTAGAAAGCGGGGGGACCCCTACGAGCAGTACTTC.

CDR3 loop: CASSLSQGNEQFF. The CDR3 nucleotides read TGCGCCAGCAGCTTGAGCCAGGGCAATGAGCAGTTCTTC. The J gene is TRBJ2-1, the V gene TRBV5-1; perhaps TRBD1 as D (5 bases). Per germline, CDR1 SGHRS and CDR2 YFSETQ. The germline V and J ends were trimmed by 1 base and 6 bases, with 8 bases remaining between them. The CDR3 covers 13 residues.

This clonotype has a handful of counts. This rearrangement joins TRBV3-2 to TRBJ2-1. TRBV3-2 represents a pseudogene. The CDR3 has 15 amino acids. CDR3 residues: CASSQSGDQYNEQFF. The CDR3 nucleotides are TGTGCCAGCAGCCAAAGTGGGGATCAATACAATGAGCAGTTCTTC.

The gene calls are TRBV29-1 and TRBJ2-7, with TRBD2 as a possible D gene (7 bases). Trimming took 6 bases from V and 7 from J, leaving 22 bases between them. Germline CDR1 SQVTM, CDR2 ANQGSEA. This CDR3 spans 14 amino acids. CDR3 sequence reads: CSVDVRGGDGEQYF. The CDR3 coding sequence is TGCAGCGTAGATGTCAGGGGAGGGGATGGGGAGCAGTACTTC.